The next 21 T cell receptor beta chains were all read from a single sample in a study of T cell responses to AZD1222 COVID-19 vaccine. Only in-frame clones appear in the TCRdb table, and some are missing; sequencing was by immunoSEQ multiplex PCR. This sample has more than 55,000 clones; 75% to 90% occur once, and the top ten carry about 5.9%. The sequenced sample was peripheral blood, obtained 28 days after the second AZD1222 dose. These receptors came from an adult who received the AZD1222 COVID-19 vaccine.

This clone was seen only once. The J gene is TRBJ2-7, the V gene TRBV5-4, with D possibly being TRBD1 (5 bases). This CDR3 spans 13 amino acids. V lost 4 bases, J lost 7 bases, and 15 bases lay in between. Germline V gene sequence: CDR1 SGHNT, CDR2 YYREEE (reference sequence). The DNA of the CDR3 is TGTGCCAGCAGCCCCCAGTGGGGCCCAGAGCAGTACTTC. It is translated as CASSPQWGPEQYF.

About this clone itself: Other DNA sequences from this sample encode an identical CDR3 as well. This chain links TRBV5-4 with TRBJ1-3, with TRBD1 as a possible D gene (5 bases). The V gene's germline CDR1 is SGHNT and CDR2 YYREEE (reference sequence). CDR3 size: 13 residues. The V and J ends lost 0 bases and 7 bases respectively, with 8 bases between them. CDR3 amino acids: CASSLVGGNTIYF. CDR3 coding DNA: TGTGCCAGCAGCTTGGTTGGGGGGAACACCATATATTTT.

The V call is TRBV4-1, the J call TRBJ2-5, with TRBD2 identical over 12 bases. The CDR3 sequence is 16 residues long. The junction had 4 bases not matched to a gene; V was cut back by 1 base and J by 4 bases. Germline assignment: CDR1 MGHRA and CDR2 YSYEKL. The CDR3 is CASSQALAGGIETQYF. The CDR3 bases are TGCGCCAGCAGCCAAGCCCTAGCGGGGGGGATAGAGACCCAGTACTTC.

The chain links TRBV5-1 to TRBJ2-1; 9 bases align to TRBD2. Per the germline V gene, CDR1 is SGHRS and CDR2 is YFSETQ. J gave up 4 bases and V 0 bases, and 5 bases lay outside the gene matches. The CDR3 loop spans 16 amino acids. CDR3: CASSLVASGIYNEQFF. The CDR3 DNA is TGCGCCAGCAGCTTGGTGGCTAGCGGGATTTACAATGAGCAGTTCTTC.

The chain has TRBV6-6 and TRBJ1-5; D gene ambiguous. The CDR3 runs to 18 residues. CDR1 MNHNY and CDR2 SVGAGI come from the germline V gene (reference sequence). Trimming shortened V by 5 bases and J by 0 bases, and 20 bases separated the two germline ends. CDR3 residues: CASSPKFGQIDSNQPQHF. CDR3 coding DNA: TGTGCCAGCAGTCCCAAGTTCGGCCAGATTGATAGCAATCAGCCCCAGCATTTT.

The chain combines TRBV7-6 with TRBJ2-7; 7 bases are a match to TRBD2. Germline V gives CDR1 SGHVS, CDR2 FNYEAQ. This CDR3 has 13 residues. The V segment lost 5 bases and the J segment 6 bases; nucleotides outside the gene matches: 7. The CDR3 loop is CASSPNTGGEQYF. Here the CDR3 DNA reads TGTGCCAGCAGCCCAAACACGGGGGGCGAGCAGTACTTC.

The chain carries TRBV10-3 and TRBJ2-7; either TRBD1 or TRBD2 may fit D (7 bases each). The CDR3 spans 13 residues. Germline-derived CDR1 and CDR2 are ENHRY and SYGVKD. Deletions cut 9 bases from V and 4 bases from J, with 16 bases between. The CDR3 loop reads CAISQGGLYEQYF. CDR3 sequence (DNA): TGTGCCATAAGTCAGGGGGGGCTTTACGAGCAGTACTTC.

The gene calls are TRBV28 and TRBJ1-3; D is unclear. Trimming took off 4 bases at V and 0 bases at J, with 13 bases between the two ends. The CDR3 has 16 amino acids. Germline lookup yields CDR1 MDHEN and CDR2 SYDVKM. This CDR3 reads CASSSNARSSGNTIYF. The CDR3, as DNA: TGTGCCAGCAGTTCGAACGCTCGCAGCTCTGGAAACACCATATATTTT.

This chain uses TRBV6-5 with TRBJ2-7, with 9 nucleotides matching TRBD1. Germline V gives CDR1 MNHEY, CDR2 SVGAGI. V dropped 8 bases and J dropped 2; count of bases not matched to a gene: 4. The CDR3 extends over 13 amino acids. CDR3 DNA sequence: TGTGCCAGCGGCCGGACAGGGGCCTACGAGCAGTACTTC. It is translated as CASGRTGAYEQYF.

This chain uses TRBV28 with TRBJ2-7; a possible D gene is TRBD1 (6 bases). Trimming removed 6 bases from V and 2 bases from J, with 11 bases in between. CDR3 length: 13 residues. The germline V gene encodes CDR1 MDHEN and CDR2 SYDVKM. DNA for the CDR3: TGTGCCAGCAGGACCAGGGGACCCTACGAGCAGTACTTC. Protein sequence: CASRTRGPYEQYF. The variable domain in full, completed from reference TRBV28 and TRBJ2-7, reads DVKVTQSSRYLVKRTGEKVFLECVQDMDHENMFWYRQDPGLGLRLIYFSYDVKMKEKGDIPEGYSVSREKKERFSLILESASTNQTSMYLCASRTRGPYEQYFGPGTRLTVT.

The chain uses TRBV6-1 and TRBJ1-6; D uncertain. The germline V gene encodes CDR1 MNHNS and CDR2 SASEGT. V lost 3 bases and J 0 bases, leaving 12 bases between the germline ends. The CDR3 consists of 17 residues. CDR3 DNA: TGTGCCAGCAGTGACCGAGGGTGGAGCTCCTATAATTCACCCCTCCACTTT. Residues: CASSDRGWSSYNSPLHF.

The gene calls are TRBV2 and TRBJ2-7; 8 bases map to TRBD1. The CDR3 is 12 residues long. V dropped 7 bases and J dropped 3; count of bases not matched to a gene: 2. Germline CDR1 SNHLY, CDR2 FYNNEI. In DNA form, the CDR3 reads TGTGCCAGCACGGACAGGGTCTACGAGCAGTACTTC. This gives the protein CASTDRVYEQYF.

The V gene is TRBV19, the J gene TRBJ2-2; 8 positions match TRBD2. In germline, CDR1 is LNHDA, CDR2 SQIVND (reference sequence). Unmatched junction bases numbered 16, after V lost 5 bases and J lost 2 bases. This CDR3 is 19 amino acids long. CDR3 DNA sequence: TGTGCCAGTAGTCGAAGGGGCTCGGGGGGGCCGACAAACACCGGGGAGCTGTTTTTT. Its translation: CASSRRGSGGPTNTGELFF.

This chain joins TRBV11-2 and TRBJ1-6; D is possibly TRBD1 (5 bases). The ends were cut back, 5 bases at V and 4 bases at J, with 15 bases in the middle. Per germline, CDR1 SGHAT and CDR2 FQNNGV. This CDR3 region has 16 residues. CDR3 residues: CASSRGTDYYNSPLHF. The DNA for the CDR3 is TGTGCCAGCAGCCGGGGGACGGACTATTATAATTCACCCCTCCACTTT.

The V call is TRBV4-3, the J call TRBJ2-7; the match to TRBD2 covers 11 bases. With 2 bases clipped from V and 0 bases from J, the junction kept 6 bases outside the gene matches. Germline V gene data show CDR1 as LGHNA and CDR2 as YSLEER. The CDR3 is 17 amino acids. This CDR3 reads CASSQKGLAGFSYEQYF. CDR3 nucleotide sequence: TGCGCCAGCAGCCAAAAAGGACTAGCGGGCTTCTCCTACGAGCAGTACTTC.

The chain employs TRBV30 and TRBJ2-4; D possibly uses TRBD1 or TRBD2 (7 bases each). Between the trimmed V and J ends, which lost 4 bases and 8 bases, there was a span of 18 bases. Germline CDR1 GTSNPN, CDR2 SVGIG (reference sequence). CDR3 length: 14 amino acids. DNA for the CDR3: TGTGCCTGGAAAAGCCAGGGGGGGGCCCACATTCAGTACTTC. Translating it yields CAWKSQGGAHIQYF.

This clone has more than one count but fewer than ten. V usage is TRBV13 and J usage is TRBJ1-4; D possibly corresponds to TRBD1 (5 bases). Germline assignment: CDR1 PRHDT and CDR2 FYEKMQ (reference sequence). Deletions cut 5 bases from V and 8 bases from J, with 9 bases between. The length of the CDR3 is 12 residues. The CDR3: CASSLRQEKLFF. Written as DNA, the CDR3 is TGTGCCAGCAGCCTCCGACAGGAAAAACTGTTTTTT.

The V and J genes are TRBV5-1 and TRBJ2-5, with D possibly matching TRBD2 (6 bases). Trimming took off 0 bases at V and 1 base at J, with 7 bases between the two ends. The CDR3 totals 14 residues. The germline V gene has CDR1 SGHRS and CDR2 YFSETQ. The CDR3 loop reads CASSLVSGQETQYF. The CDR3 DNA reads as TGCGCCAGCAGCTTGGTTAGCGGCCAAGAGACCCAGTACTTC.

The chain recombines TRBV10-2 with TRBJ2-7; D might be TRBD1 (7 bases). V lost 3 bases to trimming and J lost 7 bases, with 19 bases between them. The CDR3 has 15 residues. Germline loops: CDR1 WSHSY, CDR2 SAAADI. DNA for the CDR3: TGCGCCAGCAGTGACCGGCAGGGGGGTAGATGGGAGCAGTACTTC. Translated, it gives CASSDRQGGRWEQYF.

The V gene is TRBV7-3, the J gene TRBJ2-7; D call uncertain. CDR1 SGHTA and CDR2 FQGTGA come from the germline V gene. CDR3 length equals 13 residues. V was clipped by 1 base and J by 1 base, with 5 bases between them. The CDR3, as DNA: TGTGCCAGCAGCTTAAGCCAGTCCTACGAGCAGTACTTC. Protein product: CASSLSQSYEQYF. The variable domain in full, with the rest retrieved from reference TRBV7-3 and TRBJ2-7, is GAGVSQTPSNKVTEKGKYVELRCDPISGHTALYWYRQSLGQGPEFLIYFQGTGAADDSGLPNDRFFAVRPEGSVSTLKIQRTERGDSAVYLCASSLSQSYEQYFGPGTRLTVT.

The chain employs TRBV6-4 and TRBJ2-6; D remains ambiguous. Germline assignment: CDR1 MRHNA and CDR2 SNTAGT. The CDR3 spans 14 residues. Deletions cut 3 bases from V and 2 bases from J, with 5 bases between. CDR3 in DNA: TGTGCCAGCAGTGAGCGCACTGGGGCCAACGTCCTGACTTTC. Its protein is CASSERTGANVLTF.